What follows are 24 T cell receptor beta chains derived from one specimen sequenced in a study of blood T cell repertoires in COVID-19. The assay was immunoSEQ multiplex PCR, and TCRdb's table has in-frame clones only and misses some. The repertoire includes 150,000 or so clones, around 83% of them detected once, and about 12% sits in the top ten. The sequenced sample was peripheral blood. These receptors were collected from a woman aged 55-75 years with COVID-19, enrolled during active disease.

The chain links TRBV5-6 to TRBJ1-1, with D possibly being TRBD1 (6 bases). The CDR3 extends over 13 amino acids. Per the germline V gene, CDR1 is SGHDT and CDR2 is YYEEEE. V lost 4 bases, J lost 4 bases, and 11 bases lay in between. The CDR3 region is CASSPTGFTEAFF. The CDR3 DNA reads TGTGCCAGCAGCCCAACAGGGTTCACTGAAGCTTTCTTT.

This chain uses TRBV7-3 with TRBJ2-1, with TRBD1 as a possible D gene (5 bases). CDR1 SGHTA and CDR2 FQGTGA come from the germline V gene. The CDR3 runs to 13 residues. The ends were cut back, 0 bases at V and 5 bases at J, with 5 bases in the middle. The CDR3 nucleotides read TGTGCCAGCAGCTTAACCAGGGACAATGAGCAGTTCTTC. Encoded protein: CASSLTRDNEQFF.

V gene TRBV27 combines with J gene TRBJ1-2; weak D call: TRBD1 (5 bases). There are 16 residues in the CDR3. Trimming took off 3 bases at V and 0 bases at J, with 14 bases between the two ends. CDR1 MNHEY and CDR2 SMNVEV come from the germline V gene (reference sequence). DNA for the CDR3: TGTGCCAGCAGTTTGACCGCCACAGGATCTAACTATGGCTACACCTTC. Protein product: CASSLTATGSNYGYTF.

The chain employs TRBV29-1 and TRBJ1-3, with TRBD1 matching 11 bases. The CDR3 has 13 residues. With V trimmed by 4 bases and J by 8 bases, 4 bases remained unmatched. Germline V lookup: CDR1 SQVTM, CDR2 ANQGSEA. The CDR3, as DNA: TGCAGCGTTGGGACAGGGGGCGGCCACACCATATATTTT. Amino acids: CSVGTGGGHTIYF.

CDR3: CASSVGGSQTDTQYF. The CDR3 DNA follows: TGTGCCAGCAGCGTAGGAGGGAGTCAAACAGATACGCAGTATTTT. The chain couples TRBV9 to TRBJ2-3, with D possibly matching TRBD2 (5 bases). Germline CDR1 reads SGDLS; CDR2 reads YYNGEE. This CDR3 is 15 amino acids long. The germline V and J ends were trimmed by 0 bases and 3 bases, with 11 bases remaining between them.

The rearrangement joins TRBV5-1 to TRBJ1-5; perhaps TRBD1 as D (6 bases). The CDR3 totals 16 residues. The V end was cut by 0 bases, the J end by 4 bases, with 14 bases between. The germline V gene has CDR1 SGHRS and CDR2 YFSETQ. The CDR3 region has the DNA TGCGCCAGCAGCTTGGAACCCAGGGGCGGTAATCAGCCCCAGCATTTT. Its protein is CASSLEPRGGNQPQHF.

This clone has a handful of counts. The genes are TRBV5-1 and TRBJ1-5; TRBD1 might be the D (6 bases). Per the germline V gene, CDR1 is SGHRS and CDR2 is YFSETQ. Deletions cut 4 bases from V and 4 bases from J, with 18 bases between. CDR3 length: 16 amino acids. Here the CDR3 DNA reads TGCGCCAGCAGCCCTTTGCCCGGGACACAAAATCAGCCCCAGCATTTT. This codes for CASSPLPGTQNQPQHF.

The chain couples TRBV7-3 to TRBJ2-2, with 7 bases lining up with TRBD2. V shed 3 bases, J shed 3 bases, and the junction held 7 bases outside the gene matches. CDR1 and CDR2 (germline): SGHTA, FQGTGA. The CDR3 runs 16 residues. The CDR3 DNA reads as TGTGCCAGCAGCTTGACCGGGACTACCCACACCGGGGAGCTGTTTTTT. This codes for CASSLTGTTHTGELFF.

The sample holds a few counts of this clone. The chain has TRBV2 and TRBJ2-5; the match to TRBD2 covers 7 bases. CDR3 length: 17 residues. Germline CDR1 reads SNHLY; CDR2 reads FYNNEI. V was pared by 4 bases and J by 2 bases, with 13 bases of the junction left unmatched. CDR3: CASSAGVRERTQETQYF. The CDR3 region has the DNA TGTGCCAGCAGTGCGGGGGTGCGGGAGCGCACTCAAGAGACCCAGTACTTC.

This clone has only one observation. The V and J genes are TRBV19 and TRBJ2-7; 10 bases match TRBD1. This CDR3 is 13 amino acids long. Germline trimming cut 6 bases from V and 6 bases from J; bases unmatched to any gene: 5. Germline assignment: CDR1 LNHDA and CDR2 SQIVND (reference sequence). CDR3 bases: TGTGCCAGTAGCAAAGACAGGGGGCGCGAGCAGTACTTC. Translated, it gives CASSKDRGREQYF.

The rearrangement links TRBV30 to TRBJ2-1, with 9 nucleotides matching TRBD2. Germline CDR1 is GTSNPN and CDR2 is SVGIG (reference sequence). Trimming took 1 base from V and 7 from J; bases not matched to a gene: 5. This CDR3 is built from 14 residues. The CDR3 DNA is TGTGCCTGGAGTGGCGGGGGGGCCGGGAATGAGCAGTTCTTC. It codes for CAWSGGGAGNEQFF.

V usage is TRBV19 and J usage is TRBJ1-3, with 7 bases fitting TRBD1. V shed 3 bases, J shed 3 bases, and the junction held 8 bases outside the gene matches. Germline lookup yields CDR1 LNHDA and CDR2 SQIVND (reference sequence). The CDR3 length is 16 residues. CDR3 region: CASSMARGTGGNTIYF. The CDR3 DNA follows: TGTGCCAGTAGTATGGCCAGGGGGACTGGTGGAAACACCATATATTTT. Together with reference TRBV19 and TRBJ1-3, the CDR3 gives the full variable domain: DGGITQSPKYLFRKEGQNVTLSCEQNLNHDAMYWYRQDPGQGLRLIYYSQIVNDFQKGDIAEGYSVSREKKESFPLTVTSAQKNPTAFYLCASSMARGTGGNTIYFGEGSWLTVV.

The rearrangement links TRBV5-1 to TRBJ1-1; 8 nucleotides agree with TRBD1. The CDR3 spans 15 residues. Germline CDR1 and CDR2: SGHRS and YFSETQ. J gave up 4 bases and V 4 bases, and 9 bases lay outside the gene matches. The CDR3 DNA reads TGCGCCAGCAGCCCGCGGACAGGGATATTCACTGAAGCTTTCTTT. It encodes CASSPRTGIFTEAFF.

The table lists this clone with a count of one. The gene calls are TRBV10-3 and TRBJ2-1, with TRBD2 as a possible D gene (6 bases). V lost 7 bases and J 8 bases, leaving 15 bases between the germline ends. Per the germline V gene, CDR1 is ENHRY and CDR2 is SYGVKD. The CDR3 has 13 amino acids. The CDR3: CAIKTGVTDEQFF. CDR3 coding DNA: TGTGCCATCAAGACGGGGGTTACCGATGAGCAGTTCTTC.

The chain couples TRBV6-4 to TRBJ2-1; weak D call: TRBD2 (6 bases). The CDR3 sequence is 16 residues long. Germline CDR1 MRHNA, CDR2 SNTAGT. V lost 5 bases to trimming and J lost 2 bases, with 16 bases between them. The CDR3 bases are TGTGCCAGCAGTACGGATTGGGGGAGGACCTACAATGAGCAGTTCTTC. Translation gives CASSTDWGRTYNEQFF.

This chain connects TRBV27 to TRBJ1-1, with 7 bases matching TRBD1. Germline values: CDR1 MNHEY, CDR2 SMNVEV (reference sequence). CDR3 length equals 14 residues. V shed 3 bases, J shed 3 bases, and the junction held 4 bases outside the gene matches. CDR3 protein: CASSFSTGHTEAFF. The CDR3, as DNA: TGTGCCAGCAGTTTCTCGACAGGGCACACTGAAGCTTTCTTT.

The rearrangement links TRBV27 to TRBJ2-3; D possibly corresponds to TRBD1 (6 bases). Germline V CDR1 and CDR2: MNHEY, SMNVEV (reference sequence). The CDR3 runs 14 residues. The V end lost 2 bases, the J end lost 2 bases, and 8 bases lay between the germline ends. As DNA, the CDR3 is TGTGCCAGCAGTTTAAGGGGGTCCACAGATACGCAGTATTTT. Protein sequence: CASSLRGSTDTQYF.

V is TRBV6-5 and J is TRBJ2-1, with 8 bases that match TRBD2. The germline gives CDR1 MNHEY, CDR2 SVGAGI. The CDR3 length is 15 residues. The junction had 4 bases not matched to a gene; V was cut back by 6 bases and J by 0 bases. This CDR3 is CASRIGGASYNEQFF. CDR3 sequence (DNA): TGTGCCAGCAGAATCGGGGGGGCCTCCTACAATGAGCAGTTCTTC.

In DNA form, the CDR3 reads TGTGCCTGCCCAGGCGGGCGGAGGACTTACTATGGCTACACCTTC. Translating gives CACPGGRRTYYGYTF. V usage is TRBV30 and J usage is TRBJ1-2; D is unresolved. Germline CDR1 reads GTSNPN; CDR2 reads SVGIG (reference sequence). The V end lost 6 bases, the J end lost 3 bases, and 20 bases lay between the germline ends. This CDR3 contains 15 residues.

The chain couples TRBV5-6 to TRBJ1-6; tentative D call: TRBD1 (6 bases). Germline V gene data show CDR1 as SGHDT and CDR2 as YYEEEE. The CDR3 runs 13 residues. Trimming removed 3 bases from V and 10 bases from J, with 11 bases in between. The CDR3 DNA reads TGTGCCAGCAGCTCTTGGACAGCCTCACCCCTCCACTTT. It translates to CASSSWTASPLHF.

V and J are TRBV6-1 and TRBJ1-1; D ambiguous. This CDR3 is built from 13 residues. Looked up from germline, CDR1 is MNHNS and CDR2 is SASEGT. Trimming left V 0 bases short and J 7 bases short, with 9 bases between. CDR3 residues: CASSEARRFEAFF. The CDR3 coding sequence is TGTGCCAGCAGTGAAGCCCGGCGGTTTGAAGCTTTCTTT.

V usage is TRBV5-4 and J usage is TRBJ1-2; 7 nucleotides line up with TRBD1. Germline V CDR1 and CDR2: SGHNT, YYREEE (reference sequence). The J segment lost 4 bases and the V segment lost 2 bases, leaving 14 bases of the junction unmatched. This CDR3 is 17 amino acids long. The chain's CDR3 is CASSLARTGSTTYGYTF. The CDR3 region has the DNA TGTGCCAGCAGCTTAGCTAGGACAGGCTCAACTACCTATGGCTACACCTTC.

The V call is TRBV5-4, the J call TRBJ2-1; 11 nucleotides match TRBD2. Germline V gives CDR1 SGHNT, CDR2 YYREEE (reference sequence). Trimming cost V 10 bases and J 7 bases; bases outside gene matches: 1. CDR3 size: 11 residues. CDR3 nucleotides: TGTGCCGTAGCGGGAGGGAATGAGCAGTTCTTC. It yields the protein CAVAGGNEQFF.

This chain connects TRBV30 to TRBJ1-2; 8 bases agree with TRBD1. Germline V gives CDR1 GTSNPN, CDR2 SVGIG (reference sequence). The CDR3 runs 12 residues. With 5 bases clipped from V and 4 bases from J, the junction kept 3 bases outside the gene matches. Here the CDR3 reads CAWATGAYGYTF. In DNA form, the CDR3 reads TGTGCCTGGGCGACAGGGGCCTATGGCTACACCTTC.